A single sample is the source of the 27 T cell receptor beta chains below, sequenced in a study of a mutant IDH1 vaccine in newly diagnosed glioma. These receptors lack a known antigen. Profiling relied on immunoSEQ multiplex PCR, and the TCRdb table lists in-frame clones only, not all of them. The profile shows roughly 48,000 clones, 76% of them singletons. Time point noted: week 35, safety follow-up. Vaccination comprised doses that each held 300 ug of mutant IDH1 20-mer peptide, plus topical imiquimod. The sequencing used PBMCs, collected from a glioma patient whose treatment included an IDH1 peptide vaccine. These receptors were taken from a man in his forties or fifties with glioma.

This chain joins TRBV5-1 and TRBJ2-2; no definite D call. This CDR3 is 16 amino acids long. V was shortened by 4 bases and J by 3 bases, with 16 bases between the two germline ends. Looked up from germline, CDR1 is SGHRS and CDR2 is YFSETQ. CDR3 in DNA: TGCGCCAGCAGCATAAGGGCCGGGTTGGACACCGGGGAGCTGTTTTTT. Translated: CASSIRAGLDTGELFF.

This clone was counted only a few times. The rearrangement uses TRBV29-1 and TRBJ1-1, with TRBD1 matching over 10 bases. Germline lookup yields CDR1 SQVTM and CDR2 ANQGSEA. V dropped 4 bases and J dropped 3; count of bases not matched to a gene: 5. The CDR3 totals 14 residues. DNA of the CDR3: TGCAGCGTTGTCCGGACAGGGGGGGACACTGAAGCTTTCTTT. It translates to CSVVRTGGDTEAFF.

The table lists this clone with a few counts. The chain carries TRBV19 and TRBJ1-1, with a weak D call TRBD1 (5 bases). The CDR3 loop spans 13 amino acids. CDR1 is LNHDA, CDR2 SQIVND, per germline (reference sequence). V dropped 7 bases and J dropped 6 bases, with 15 bases sitting between them. CDR3 sequence reads: CASTRGRGPEAFF. The DNA for the CDR3 is TGTGCCAGTACCCGGGGTCGGGGCCCTGAAGCTTTCTTT.

The chain recombines TRBV6-5 with TRBJ1-4, with 7 bases aligning to TRBD1. Per germline, CDR1 MNHEY and CDR2 SVGAGI. V lost 11 bases to trimming and J lost 6 bases; unmatched junction nucleotides: 12. CDR3 length: 14 amino acids. The CDR3 DNA sequence: TGTGCCTCCCGAGGAAGGGGGCGACATGAAAAACTGTTTTTT. This gives the protein CASRGRGRHEKLFF.

This clone was recorded a few times. The chain joins TRBV7-8 to TRBJ2-3; 8 bases map to TRBD2. Per the germline V gene, CDR1 is SGHVS and CDR2 is FQNEAQ. CDR3 length: 16 amino acids. V gave up 3 bases and J gave up 0 bases; unmatched junction bases: 5. CDR3 loop: CASSFPRGGSTDTQYF. In nucleotides, the CDR3 is TGTGCCAGCAGCTTCCCTCGCGGGGGGAGCACAGATACGCAGTATTTT.

The J gene is TRBJ1-1, the V gene TRBV28; possible D gene TRBD1, 6 bases. CDR3 length: 16 amino acids. Germline V gives CDR1 MDHEN, CDR2 SYDVKM. V gave up 4 bases and J gave up 1 base, with 16 bases separating them. CDR3 nucleotides: TGTGCCAGCAGTTCAGTGTCCGGGGGCGGGAACACTGAAGCTTTCTTT. Amino acids: CASSSVSGGGNTEAFF. The full variable domain, completed using reference TRBV28 and TRBJ1-1, is DVKVTQSSRYLVKRTGEKVFLECVQDMDHENMFWYRQDPGLGLRLIYFSYDVKMKEKGDIPEGYSVSREKKERFSLILESASTNQTSMYLCASSSVSGGGNTEAFFGQGTRLTVV.

This rearrangement joins TRBV19 to TRBJ1-5; 8 bases line up with TRBD1. This CDR3 is 17 amino acids long. Germline CDR1 is LNHDA and CDR2 is SQIVND (reference sequence). Trimming cost V 0 bases and J 5 bases; bases outside gene matches: 9. The CDR3 DNA reads as TGTGCCAGTAGTATAGATCCTTTTACAGGGGGATATCAGCCCCAGCATTTT. Translation gives CASSIDPFTGGYQPQHF.

The chain links TRBV18 to TRBJ1-4, with a tentative D call TRBD1 (6 bases). This CDR3 has 14 residues. V lost 3 bases and J 7 bases, leaving 12 bases between the germline ends. CDR1 and CDR2 (germline): KGHSH, LQKENI. CDR3: CASSPEGGGEKLFF. The CDR3 DNA reads as TGTGCCAGCTCACCCGAAGGGGGAGGTGAAAAACTGTTTTTT.

This clone came up a few times. V gene TRBV5-1 combines with J gene TRBJ2-7; possibly TRBD1 or TRBD2 for D (5 bases each). Germline loops: CDR1 SGHRS, CDR2 YFSETQ. The V end was cut by 3 bases, the J end by 1 base, with 20 bases between. The CDR3 runs to 17 residues. The CDR3, as DNA: TGCGCCAGCAGCTCCGGCCCGGGGCGGTCGGTATCCTACGAGCAGTACTTC. It is translated as CASSSGPGRSVSYEQYF. The full variable domain, its missing parts supplied by reference TRBV5-1 and TRBJ2-7, is KAGVTQTPRYLIKTRGQQVTLSCSPISGHRSVSWYQQTPGQGLQFLFEYFSETQRNKGNFPGRFSGRQFSNSRSEMNVSTLELGDSALYLCASSSGPGRSVSYEQYFGPGTRLTVT.

The table lists this clone with a few counts. The V and J genes are TRBV5-4 and TRBJ2-7; 10 nucleotides match TRBD2. The CDR3 extends over 15 amino acids. Germline CDR1 reads SGHNT; CDR2 reads YYREEE (reference sequence). Trimming cost V 4 bases and J 4 bases; bases outside gene matches: 8. The CDR3 DNA reads TGTGCCAGCAGCGGGGGGGCTAGCGGGAGTTACGAGCAGTACTTC. Its protein is CASSGGASGSYEQYF. Full variable domain (rest looked up from reference TRBV5-4 and TRBJ2-7): ETGVTQSPTHLIKTRGQQVTLRCSSQSGHNTVSWYQQALGQGPQFIFQYYREEENGRGNFPPRFSGLQFPNYSSELNVNALELDDSALYLCASSGGASGSYEQYFGPGTRLTVT.

The chain links TRBV7-9 to TRBJ2-1, with 7 bases aligning to TRBD2. Germline V gives CDR1 SEHNR, CDR2 FQNEAQ (reference sequence). The CDR3 loop spans 16 amino acids. V shed 2 bases and J 3 bases; nucleotides not matched to a gene: 7. CDR3 amino acids: CASSLPGTTVYNEQFF. The CDR3 DNA sequence: TGTGCCAGCAGCTTACCGGGGACTACTGTCTACAATGAGCAGTTCTTC.

The chain employs TRBV30 and TRBJ2-1, with 9 bases fitting TRBD2. V lost 0 bases to trimming and J lost 4 bases; unmatched junction nucleotides: 4. Germline V gene lookup returns CDR1 GTSNPN and CDR2 SVGIG (reference sequence). The CDR3 loop spans 15 amino acids. CDR3 loop: CAWSVGLAGYNEQFF. As DNA, the CDR3 is TGTGCCTGGAGTGTAGGGCTAGCGGGGTACAATGAGCAGTTCTTC.

This chain links TRBV7-2 with TRBJ1-1; 8 nucleotides agree with TRBD1. The V gene's germline CDR1 is SGHTA and CDR2 FQGNSA. The CDR3 totals 14 residues. The V and J ends lost 5 bases and 4 bases, in that order; junction bases with no gene match: 6. CDR3 nucleotide sequence: TGTGCCAGCAGCAGCAGGGGGCGGGTCACTGAAGCTTTCTTT. It codes for CASSSRGRVTEAFF.

The gene calls are TRBV15 and TRBJ2-1; D possibly corresponds to TRBD1 (7 bases). The germline V gene has CDR1 LNHNV and CDR2 YYDKDF (reference sequence). Deletions cut 5 bases from V and 2 bases from J, with 10 bases between. The CDR3 has 14 residues. CDR3 amino acids: CATSGGTAYNEQFF. The DNA of the CDR3 is TGTGCCACCAGCGGAGGGACAGCCTACAATGAGCAGTTCTTC. The whole variable domain, filled in from reference TRBV15 and TRBJ2-1, reads DAMVIQNPRYQVTQFGKPVTLSCSQTLNHNVMYWYQQKSSQAPKLLFHYYDKDFNNEADTPDNFQSRRPNTSFCFLDIRSPGLGDTAMYLCATSGGTAYNEQFFGPGTRLTVL.

The chain recombines TRBV9 with TRBJ1-5, with D hard to call. The CDR3 has 14 amino acids. V lost 4 bases and J lost 4, with 12 bases in between. CDR1 is SGDLS, CDR2 YYNGEE, per germline. CDR3 amino acids: CASSSGVTNQPQHF. DNA for the CDR3: TGTGCCAGCAGCAGTGGGGTTACAAATCAGCCCCAGCATTTT. Full variable domain (missing parts from reference TRBV9 and TRBJ1-5): DSGVTQTPKHLITATGQRVTLRCSPRSGDLSVYWYQQSLDQGLQFLIQYYNGEERAKGNILERFSAQQFPDLHSELNLSSLELGDSALYFCASSSGVTNQPQHFGDGTRLSIL.

V is TRBV15 and J is TRBJ1-2, with TRBD1 as a possible D gene (5 bases). This CDR3 contains 14 residues. Trimming took off 0 bases at V and 7 bases at J, with 12 bases between the two ends. Per the germline V gene, CDR1 is LNHNV and CDR2 is YYDKDF (reference sequence). DNA of the CDR3: TGTGCCACCAGCAGAGATTGGGGACGGCTTGGCTACACCTTC. This codes for CATSRDWGRLGYTF. Combining the CDR3 with reference TRBV15 and TRBJ1-2 gives the whole variable domain DAMVIQNPRYQVTQFGKPVTLSCSQTLNHNVMYWYQQKSSQAPKLLFHYYDKDFNNEADTPDNFQSRRPNTSFCFLDIRSPGLGDTAMYLCATSRDWGRLGYTFGSGTRLTVV.

The chain recombines TRBV4-1 with TRBJ1-1; 7 bases line up with TRBD1. Trimming took 0 bases from V and 5 from J; bases not matched to a gene: 15. This CDR3 has 18 amino acids. Germline CDR1 and CDR2: MGHRA and YSYEKL. The CDR3 DNA sequence: TGCGCCAGCAGCCAAGAAGCCCCCGCGTCCGGGACAGAGACTGAAGCTTTCTTT. It encodes CASSQEAPASGTETEAFF.

This CDR3 reads CATRKGELAVSQETQYF. CDR3 sequence (DNA): TGTGCCACCAGAAAAGGGGAACTAGCGGTATCCCAAGAGACCCAGTACTTC. J is TRBJ2-5 and V is TRBV15, with 8 bases lining up with TRBD2. The V gene end was trimmed by 6 bases and the J gene end by 1 base; junction bases not matched to a gene: 13. There are 17 residues in the CDR3. From germline, CDR1 is LNHNV and CDR2 YYDKDF (reference sequence). The full variable domain, with the rest looked up from reference TRBV15 and TRBJ2-5, is DAMVIQNPRYQVTQFGKPVTLSCSQTLNHNVMYWYQQKSSQAPKLLFHYYDKDFNNEADTPDNFQSRRPNTSFCFLDIRSPGLGDTAMYLCATRKGELAVSQETQYFGPGTRLLVL.

This clone was counted only a few times. The V and J genes are TRBV7-9 and TRBJ2-7; D is ambiguous. Germline-derived CDR1 and CDR2 are SEHNR and FQNEAQ (reference sequence). The CDR3 contains 11 residues. V was cut by 5 bases and J by 3 bases, with 5 bases left in between. The CDR3 nucleotides read TGTGCCAGCAGCCCCGACTACGAGCAGTACTTC. Amino acid sequence: CASSPDYEQYF.

This clone was counted between two and nine times. Germline and junction disagree at one end, which may indicate a read error. The same CDR3 can be traced to other DNA sequences in this sample. This rearrangement joins TRBV4-1 to TRBJ2-6; D is unclear. Germline-derived CDR1 and CDR2 are MGHRA and YSYEKL. This CDR3 spans 17 amino acids. The CDR3 sequence: CASSQDGPGSGANVLTF. Here the CDR3 DNA reads TGCGCCAGCAGTCAAGACGGGCCGGGCTCTGGGGCCAACGTCCTGACTTTC.

This clone was detected a few times. This chain uses TRBV6-1 with TRBJ1-1; D is unresolved. Trimming shortened V by 1 base and J by 7 bases, and 7 bases separated the two germline ends. This CDR3 is 12 amino acids long. Germline values: CDR1 MNHNS, CDR2 SASEGT. CDR3 sequence (DNA): TGTGCCAGCAGTGAAGGAGGCAATGAAGCTTTCTTT. The encoded protein is CASSEGGNEAFF.

The chain carries TRBV7-7 and TRBJ2-7, with unresolved D. This CDR3 contains 13 residues. From germline, CDR1 is SSHAT and CDR2 FNYEAQ (reference sequence). V was trimmed by 3 bases and J by 3 bases, leaving 9 bases between them. This CDR3 reads CASSFAQGYEQYF. For the CDR3, the DNA is TGTGCCAGCAGCTTCGCTCAAGGCTACGAGCAGTACTTC.

The chain employs TRBV4-3 and TRBJ1-3; D gene ambiguous. V gave up 0 bases and J gave up 4 bases, with 13 bases separating them. CDR1 and CDR2 from the germline V gene are LGHNA and YSLEER. This CDR3 has 16 residues. CDR3 residues: CASSQDHQVSGNTIYF. The CDR3 bases are TGCGCCAGCAGCCAAGATCACCAGGTCTCAGGAAACACCATATATTTT.

V and J are TRBV19 and TRBJ1-1; a weak D match, TRBD1 (5 bases). Trimming left V 8 bases short and J 4 bases short, with 17 bases between. CDR3 size: 14 residues. The V gene's germline CDR1 is LNHDA and CDR2 SQIVND (reference sequence). This CDR3 reads CASLLTGTGTEAFF. Here the CDR3 DNA reads TGTGCCAGTCTACTTACAGGAACTGGCACTGAAGCTTTCTTT.

This chain connects TRBV25-1 to TRBJ2-5, with 8 bases matching TRBD1. This CDR3 has 16 amino acids. Germline V gives CDR1 MGHDK, CDR2 SYGVNS. With V trimmed by 3 bases and J by 7 bases, 13 bases remained unmatched. CDR3 sequence reads: CASSERVAGGGGTQYF. For the CDR3, the DNA is TGTGCCAGCAGTGAGAGGGTGGCAGGGGGCGGCGGGACCCAGTACTTC.

This chain uses TRBV2 with TRBJ2-3; 11 bases match TRBD2. Germline-derived CDR1 and CDR2 are SNHLY and FYNNEI. After removal of 8 bases from V and 4 bases from J, the junction contained 2 bases not matched to a gene. The CDR3 totals 13 residues. The DNA for the CDR3 is TGTGCCAGCGGGACTAGCGGAGCAGATACGCAGTATTTT. Protein sequence: CASGTSGADTQYF. The whole variable domain, filled in from reference TRBV2 and TRBJ2-3, reads EPEVTQTPSHQVTQMGQEVILRCVPISNHLYFYWYRQILGQKVEFLVSFYNNEISEKSEIFDDQFSVERPDGSNFTLKIRSTKLEDSAMYFCASGTSGADTQYFGPGTRLTVL.

V gene TRBV5-1 combines with J gene TRBJ2-1; the D is unclear. V was trimmed by 4 bases and J by 6 bases, leaving 20 bases between them. This CDR3 is built from 16 residues. Germline V gene lookup returns CDR1 SGHRS and CDR2 YFSETQ. CDR3 coding DNA: TGCGCCAGCAGCCCGCGTGGGGTGGATAGCCTCAATGAGCAGTTCTTC. It is translated as CASSPRGVDSLNEQFF.